One sample yielded the 8 T cell receptor beta chains listed below, sequenced in a study of blood T cell repertoires in COVID-19. Clones were sequenced by immunoSEQ multiplex PCR, and TCRdb holds only the in-frame ones, with some missing. Of approximately 92,000 clones listed, about 81% are singletons. The sequenced sample consisted of peripheral blood. These receptor sequences come from a man aged 55 to 69 with acute or convalescent COVID-19.

The CDR3 loop reads CASSPGGTNEKLFF. The CDR3 DNA reads as TGTGCCAGTAGTCCGGGGGGGACTAATGAAAAACTGTTTTTT. V usage is TRBV19 and J usage is TRBJ1-4, with D maybe TRBD1 (5 bases). Germline V gives CDR1 LNHDA, CDR2 SQIVND (reference sequence). This CDR3 spans 14 amino acids. V was trimmed by 5 bases and J by 2 bases, leaving 9 bases between them.

The chain uses TRBV5-1 and TRBJ1-1; 8 bases align to TRBD1. V was pared by 3 bases and J by 3 bases, with 13 bases of the junction left unmatched. The CDR3 sequence is 17 residues long. Germline lookup yields CDR1 SGHRS and CDR2 YFSETQ. CDR3 DNA: TGCGCCAGCAGCTCCGAGGAGGACAGGGTGAAGGACACTGAAGCTTTCTTT. This codes for CASSSEEDRVKDTEAFF.

J is TRBJ2-7 and V is TRBV23-1; a possible D gene is TRBD2 (6 bases). TRBV23-1 is noted as an ORF with a role that remains uncertain. V shed 4 bases and J shed 3 bases, with 10 bases lying between them. The CDR3 is made up of 13 amino acids. The CDR3 nucleotides read TGCGCCAGCAGTCCGAATAGCGGCTACGAGCAGTACGTC. Amino acid sequence: CASSPNSGYEQYV.

This chain uses TRBV5-6 with TRBJ2-3; 7 bases map to TRBD1. Per germline, CDR1 SGHDT and CDR2 YYEEEE. The CDR3 loop spans 11 amino acids. V was clipped by 6 bases and J by 10 bases; unmatched bases: 5. CDR3 residues: CASTRGNSQYF. The CDR3 coding sequence is TGTGCCAGCACCAGGGGGAATTCGCAGTATTTT.

Only one count was recorded for this clone. The gene calls are TRBV5-1 and TRBJ1-1; 8 nucleotides match TRBD1. The CDR3 consists of 13 residues. In germline, CDR1 is SGHRS, CDR2 YFSETQ. The J segment lost 1 base and the V segment lost 6 bases, leaving 2 bases of the junction unmatched. CDR3 coding DNA: TGCGCCAGCACCAGGGGGCGGAACACTGAAGCTTTCTTT. This sequence encodes CASTRGRNTEAFF.

The genes are TRBV7-9 and TRBJ2-1, with 15 positions matching TRBD2. V shed 5 bases and J 16 bases; nucleotides not matched to a gene: 6. This CDR3 contains 13 residues. CDR1 and CDR2 from the germline V gene are SEHNR and FQNEAQ (reference sequence). CDR3 DNA: TGTGCCAGCAGCGCAGGGACTAGCGGGGGGTCCTTCTTC. Its protein product is CASSAGTSGGSFF. Full variable domain (remainder filled in from reference TRBV7-9 and TRBJ2-1): DTGVSQNPRHKITKRGQNVTFRCDPISEHNRLYWYRQTLGQGPEFLTYFQNEAQLEKSRLLSDRFSAERPKGSFSTLEIQRTEQGDSAMYLCASSAGTSGGSFFGPGTRLTVL.

The chain links TRBV10-3 to TRBJ2-5; 11 nucleotides line up with TRBD2. The CDR3 sequence is 14 residues long. J gave up 3 bases and V 5 bases, and 2 bases lay outside the gene matches. Germline-derived CDR1 and CDR2 are ENHRY and SYGVKD. The CDR3 DNA reads TGTGCCATCAGTTCGACTAGCGGGGAAGAGACCCAGTACTTC. It codes for CAISSTSGEETQYF.

The chain couples TRBV12-3 or TRBV12-4 to TRBJ2-5; D is unresolved. This CDR3 is built from 12 residues. V was pared by 10 bases and J by 2 bases, with 11 bases between. In DNA, the CDR3 is TGTGCCACGGGTCCTCAGCAAGAGACCCAGTACTTC. It encodes CATGPQQETQYF.